This entry is about one TCR beta chain. This entry comes from a study of T cell changes during pregnancy in multiple sclerosis. Germline CDR1 and CDR2: SGHRS and YFSETQ. Trimming cost V 9 bases and J 9 bases, with 10 bases left between them. The CDR3 extends over 10 amino acids. TCRdb's copy holds only in-frame clones and misses some; the assay was immunoSEQ multiplex PCR. The sample consists of tens of thousands of clones, over 85% of them appearing once. This TCR came from a female donor in good health, enrolled as a control in a pregnancy study. Material: peripheral blood, obtained in the first trimester of pregnancy. This chain uses TRBV5-1 with TRBJ2-1, with a possible D match to TRBD2 (6 bases). CDR3 coding DNA: TGCGCCAACGGGGGTGTTGAGCAGTTCTTC. The encoded protein is CANGGVEQFF.